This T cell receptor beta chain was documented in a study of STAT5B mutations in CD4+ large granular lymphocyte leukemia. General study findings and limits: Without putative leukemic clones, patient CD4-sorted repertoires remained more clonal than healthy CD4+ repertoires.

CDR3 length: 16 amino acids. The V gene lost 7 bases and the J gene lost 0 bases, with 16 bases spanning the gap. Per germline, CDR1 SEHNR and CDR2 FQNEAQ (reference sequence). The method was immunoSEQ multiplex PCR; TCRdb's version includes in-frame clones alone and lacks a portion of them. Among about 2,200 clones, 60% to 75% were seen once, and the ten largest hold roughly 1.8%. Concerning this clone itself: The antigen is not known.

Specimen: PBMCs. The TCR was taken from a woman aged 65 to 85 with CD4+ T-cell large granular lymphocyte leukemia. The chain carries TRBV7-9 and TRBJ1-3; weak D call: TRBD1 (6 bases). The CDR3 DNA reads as TGTGCCAGCACCCTAAGGGGGGCCACCTCTGGAAACACCATATATTTT. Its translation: CASTLRGATSGNTIYF. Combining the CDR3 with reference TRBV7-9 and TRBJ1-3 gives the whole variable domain DTGVSQNPRHKITKRGQNVTFRCDPISEHNRLYWYRQTLGQGPEFLTYFQNEAQLEKSRLLSDRFSAERPKGSFSTLEIQRTEQGDSAMYLCASTLRGATSGNTIYFGEGSWLTVV.